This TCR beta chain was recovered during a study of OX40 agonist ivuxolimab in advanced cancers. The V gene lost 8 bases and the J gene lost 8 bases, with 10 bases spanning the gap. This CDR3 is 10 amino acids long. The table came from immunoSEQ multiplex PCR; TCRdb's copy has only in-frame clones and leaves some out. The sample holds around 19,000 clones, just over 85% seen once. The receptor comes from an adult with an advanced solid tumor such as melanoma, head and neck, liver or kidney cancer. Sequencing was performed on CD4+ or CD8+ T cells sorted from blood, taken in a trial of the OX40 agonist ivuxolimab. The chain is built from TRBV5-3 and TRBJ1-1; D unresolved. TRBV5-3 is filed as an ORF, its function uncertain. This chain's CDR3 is CASSPEEAFF. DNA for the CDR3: TGTGCCAGCAGCCCGGAAGAAGCTTTCTTT.